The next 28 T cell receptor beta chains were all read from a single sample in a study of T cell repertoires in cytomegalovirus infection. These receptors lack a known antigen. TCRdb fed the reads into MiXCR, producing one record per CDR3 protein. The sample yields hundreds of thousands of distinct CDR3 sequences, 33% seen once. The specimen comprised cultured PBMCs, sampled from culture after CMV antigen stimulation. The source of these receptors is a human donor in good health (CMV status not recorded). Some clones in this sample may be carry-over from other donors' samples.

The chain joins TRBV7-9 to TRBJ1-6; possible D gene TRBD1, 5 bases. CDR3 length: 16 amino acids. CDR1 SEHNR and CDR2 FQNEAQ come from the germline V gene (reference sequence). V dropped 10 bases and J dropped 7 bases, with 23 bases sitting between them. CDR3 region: CATRRAEPDINSPLHF. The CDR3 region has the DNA TGTGCCACTCGTAGGGCCGAGCCGGACATAAATTCACCCCTCCACTTT. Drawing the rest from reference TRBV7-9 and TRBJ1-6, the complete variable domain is DTGVSQNPRHKITKRGQNVTFRCDPISEHNRLYWYRQTLGQGPEFLTYFQNEAQLEKSRLLSDRFSAERPKGSFSTLEIQRTEQGDSAMYLCATRRAEPDINSPLHFGNGTRLTVT.

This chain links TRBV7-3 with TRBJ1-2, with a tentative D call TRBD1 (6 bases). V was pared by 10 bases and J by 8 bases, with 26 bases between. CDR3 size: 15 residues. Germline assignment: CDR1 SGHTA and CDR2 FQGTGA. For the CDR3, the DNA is TGTGCCACCTCCGGGACATATGACCCGCCGGACGGCTACACCTTC. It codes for CATSGTYDPPDGYTF.

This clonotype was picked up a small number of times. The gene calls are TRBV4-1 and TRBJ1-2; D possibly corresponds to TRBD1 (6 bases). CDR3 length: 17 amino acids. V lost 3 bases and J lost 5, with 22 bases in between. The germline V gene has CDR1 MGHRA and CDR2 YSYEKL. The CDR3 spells CASSQVGAASRSYGYTF. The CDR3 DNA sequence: TGCGCCAGCAGCCAGGTGGGGGCTGCATCACGCAGTTATGGCTACACCTTC.

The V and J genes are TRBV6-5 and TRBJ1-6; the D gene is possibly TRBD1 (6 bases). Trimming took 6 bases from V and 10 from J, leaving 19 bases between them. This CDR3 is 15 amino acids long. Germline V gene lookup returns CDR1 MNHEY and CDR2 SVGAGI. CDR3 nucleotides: TGTGCCAGCAGCTACGGGACAAAGTTCGTCTCACCCCTCCACTTT. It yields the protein CASSYGTKFVSPLHF.

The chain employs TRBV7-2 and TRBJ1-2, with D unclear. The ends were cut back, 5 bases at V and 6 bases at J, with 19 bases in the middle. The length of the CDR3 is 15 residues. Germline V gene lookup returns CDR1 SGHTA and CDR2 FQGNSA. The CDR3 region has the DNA TGTGCCAGCAGCGCTGGATGGGGATTCAACGATGGCTACACCTTC. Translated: CASSAGWGFNDGYTF.

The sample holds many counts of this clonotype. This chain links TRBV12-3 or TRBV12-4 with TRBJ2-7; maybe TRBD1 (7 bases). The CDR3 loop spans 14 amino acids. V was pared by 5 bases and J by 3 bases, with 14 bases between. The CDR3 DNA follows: TGTGCCAGCAGTCGCGGGGACAGCGACTACGAGCAGTACTTC. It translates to CASSRGDSDYEQYF.

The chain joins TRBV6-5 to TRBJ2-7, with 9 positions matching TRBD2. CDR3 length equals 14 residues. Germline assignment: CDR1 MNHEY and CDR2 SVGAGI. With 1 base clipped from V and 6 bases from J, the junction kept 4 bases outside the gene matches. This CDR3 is CASSYLGLASEQYF. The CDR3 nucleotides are TGTGCCAGCAGTTACTTGGGACTAGCCAGCGAGCAGTACTTC.

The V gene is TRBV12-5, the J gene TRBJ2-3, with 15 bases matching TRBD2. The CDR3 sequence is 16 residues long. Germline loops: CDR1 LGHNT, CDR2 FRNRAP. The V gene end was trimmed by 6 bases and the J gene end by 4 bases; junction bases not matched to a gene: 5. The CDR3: CASGQGLAGGPDTQYF. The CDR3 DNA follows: TGTGCTAGTGGCCAGGGACTAGCGGGAGGTCCAGATACGCAGTATTTT.

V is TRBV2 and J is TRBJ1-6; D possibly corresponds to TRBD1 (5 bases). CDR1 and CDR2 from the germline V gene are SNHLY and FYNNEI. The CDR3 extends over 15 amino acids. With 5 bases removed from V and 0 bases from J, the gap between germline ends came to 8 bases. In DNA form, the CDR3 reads TGTGCCAGCAGTAGGGGCAGCTCCTATAATTCACCCCTCCACTTT. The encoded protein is CASSRGSSYNSPLHF. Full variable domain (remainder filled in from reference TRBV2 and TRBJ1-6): EPEVTQTPSHQVTQMGQEVILRCVPISNHLYFYWYRQILGQKVEFLVSFYNNEISEKSEIFDDQFSVERPDGSNFTLKIRSTKLEDSAMYFCASSRGSSYNSPLHFGNGTRLTVT.

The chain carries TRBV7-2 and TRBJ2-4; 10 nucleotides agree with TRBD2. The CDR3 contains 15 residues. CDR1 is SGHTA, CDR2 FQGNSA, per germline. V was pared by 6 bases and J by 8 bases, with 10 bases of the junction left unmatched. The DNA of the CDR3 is TGTGCCAGCAGGGTAGGGACTAGCGCAGGAGACATTCAGTACTTC. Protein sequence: CASRVGTSAGDIQYF. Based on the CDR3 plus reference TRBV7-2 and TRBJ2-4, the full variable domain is GAGVSQSPSNKVTEKGKDVELRCDPISGHTALYWYRQSLGQGLEFLIYFQGNSAPDKSGLPSDRFSAERTGGSVSTLTIQRTQQEDSAVYLCASRVGTSAGDIQYFGAGTRLSVL.

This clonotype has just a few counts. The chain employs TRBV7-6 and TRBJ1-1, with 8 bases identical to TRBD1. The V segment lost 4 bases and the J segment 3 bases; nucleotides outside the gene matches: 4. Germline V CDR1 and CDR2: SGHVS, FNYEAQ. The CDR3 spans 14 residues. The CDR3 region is CASSSQGAYTEAFF. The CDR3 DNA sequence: TGTGCCAGCAGCTCGCAGGGGGCGTACACTGAAGCTTTCTTT.

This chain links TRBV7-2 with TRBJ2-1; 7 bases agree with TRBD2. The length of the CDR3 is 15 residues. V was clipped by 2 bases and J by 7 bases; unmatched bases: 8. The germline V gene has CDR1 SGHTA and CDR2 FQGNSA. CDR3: CASSLWREMGNEQFF. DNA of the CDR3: TGTGCCAGCAGCTTATGGCGGGAGATGGGAAATGAGCAGTTCTTC.

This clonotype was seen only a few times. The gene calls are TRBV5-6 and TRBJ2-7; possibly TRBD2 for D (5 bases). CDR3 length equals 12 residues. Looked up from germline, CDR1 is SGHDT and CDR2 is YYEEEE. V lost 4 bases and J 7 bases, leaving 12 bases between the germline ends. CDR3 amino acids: CASSPGSGEQYF. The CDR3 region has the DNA TGTGCCAGCAGCCCTGGGAGTGGTGAGCAGTACTTC.

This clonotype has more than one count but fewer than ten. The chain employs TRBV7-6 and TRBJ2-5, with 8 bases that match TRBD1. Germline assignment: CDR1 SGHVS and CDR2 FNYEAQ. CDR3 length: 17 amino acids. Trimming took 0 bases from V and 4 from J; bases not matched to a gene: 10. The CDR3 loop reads CASSLALSGQGTETQYF. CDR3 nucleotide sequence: TGTGCCAGCAGCTTAGCTCTAAGTGGACAGGGTACAGAGACCCAGTACTTC.

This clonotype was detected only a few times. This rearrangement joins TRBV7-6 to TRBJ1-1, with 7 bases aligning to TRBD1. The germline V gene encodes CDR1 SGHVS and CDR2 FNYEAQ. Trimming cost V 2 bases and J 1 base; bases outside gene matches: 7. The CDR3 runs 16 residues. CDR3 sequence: CASSLSRQGGNTEAFF. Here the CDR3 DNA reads TGTGCCAGCAGCTTAAGTCGACAGGGAGGGAACACTGAAGCTTTCTTT.

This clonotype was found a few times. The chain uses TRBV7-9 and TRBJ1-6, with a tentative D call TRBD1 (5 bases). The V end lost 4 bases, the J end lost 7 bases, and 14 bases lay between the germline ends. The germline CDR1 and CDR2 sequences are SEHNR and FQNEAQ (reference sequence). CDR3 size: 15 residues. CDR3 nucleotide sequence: TGTGCCAGCAGCTCCTGGCGGGGCGAGAATTCACCCCTCCACTTT. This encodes CASSSWRGENSPLHF.

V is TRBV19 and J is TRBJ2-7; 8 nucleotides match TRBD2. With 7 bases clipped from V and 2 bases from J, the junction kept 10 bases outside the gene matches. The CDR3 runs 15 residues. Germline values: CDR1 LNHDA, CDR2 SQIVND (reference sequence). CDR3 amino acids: CASTKGAGGAYEQYF. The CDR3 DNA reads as TGTGCCAGTACCAAGGGTGCGGGAGGTGCCTACGAGCAGTACTTC.

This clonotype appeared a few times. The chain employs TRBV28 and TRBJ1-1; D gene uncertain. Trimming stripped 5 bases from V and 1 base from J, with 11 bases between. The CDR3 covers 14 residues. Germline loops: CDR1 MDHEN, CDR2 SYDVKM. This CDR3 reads CASSIFQRNTEAFF. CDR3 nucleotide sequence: TGTGCCAGCAGTATATTCCAGAGGAACACTGAAGCTTTCTTT.

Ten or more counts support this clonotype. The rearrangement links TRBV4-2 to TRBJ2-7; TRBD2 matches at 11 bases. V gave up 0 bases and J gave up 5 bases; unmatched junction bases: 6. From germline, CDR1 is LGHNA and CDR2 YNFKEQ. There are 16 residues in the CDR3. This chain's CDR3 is CASSQDPSGRPNEQYF. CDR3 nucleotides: TGTGCCAGCAGCCAAGACCCTAGCGGGAGGCCTAACGAGCAGTACTTC.

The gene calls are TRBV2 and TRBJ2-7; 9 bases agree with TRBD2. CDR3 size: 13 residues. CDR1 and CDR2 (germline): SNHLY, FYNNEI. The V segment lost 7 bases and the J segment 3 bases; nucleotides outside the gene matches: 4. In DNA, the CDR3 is TGTGCCAGCAACAGGCGGGAGGGCTACGAGCAGTACTTC. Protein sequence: CASNRREGYEQYF. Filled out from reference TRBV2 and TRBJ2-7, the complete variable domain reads EPEVTQTPSHQVTQMGQEVILRCVPISNHLYFYWYRQILGQKVEFLVSFYNNEISEKSEIFDDQFSVERPDGSNFTLKIRSTKLEDSAMYFCASNRREGYEQYFGPGTRLTVT.

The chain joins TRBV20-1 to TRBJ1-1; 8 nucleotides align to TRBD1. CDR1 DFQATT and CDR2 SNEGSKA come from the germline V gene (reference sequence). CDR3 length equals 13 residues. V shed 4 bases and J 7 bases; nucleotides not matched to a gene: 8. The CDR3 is CSATGGVNNEAFF. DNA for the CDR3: TGCAGTGCTACAGGGGGCGTGAATAATGAAGCTTTCTTT.

CDR3 loop: CASSQGLGQGADEQYF. CDR3 sequence (DNA): TGCGCCAGCAGCCAAGGTCTAGGACAGGGGGCCGACGAGCAGTACTTC. This chain links TRBV4-3 with TRBJ2-7; 11 positions agree with TRBD1. The germline V gene encodes CDR1 LGHNA and CDR2 YSLEER. CDR3 length equals 16 residues. Trimming at V came to 1 base and at J to 5 bases, leaving 7 bases not matched to a gene.

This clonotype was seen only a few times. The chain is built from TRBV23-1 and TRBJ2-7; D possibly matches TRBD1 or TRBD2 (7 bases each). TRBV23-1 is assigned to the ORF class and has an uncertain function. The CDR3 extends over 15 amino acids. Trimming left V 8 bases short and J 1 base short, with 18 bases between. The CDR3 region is CASQGGRGDSYEQYV. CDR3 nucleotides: TGCGCCAGCCAGGGGGGGAGGGGCGATTCCTACGAGCAGTACGTC.

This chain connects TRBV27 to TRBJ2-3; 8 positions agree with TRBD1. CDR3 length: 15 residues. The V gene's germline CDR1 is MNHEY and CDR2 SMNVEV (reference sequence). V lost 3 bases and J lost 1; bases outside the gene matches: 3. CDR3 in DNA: TGTGCCAGCAGTTTCGACAGGGGAGGCACAGATACGCAGTATTTT. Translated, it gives CASSFDRGGTDTQYF.

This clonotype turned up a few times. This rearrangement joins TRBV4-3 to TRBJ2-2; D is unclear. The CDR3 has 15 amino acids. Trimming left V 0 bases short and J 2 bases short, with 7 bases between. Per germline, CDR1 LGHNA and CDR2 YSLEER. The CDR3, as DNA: TGCGCCAGCAGCCAAGATCGGCCCAACACCGGGGAGCTGTTTTTT. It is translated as CASSQDRPNTGELFF.

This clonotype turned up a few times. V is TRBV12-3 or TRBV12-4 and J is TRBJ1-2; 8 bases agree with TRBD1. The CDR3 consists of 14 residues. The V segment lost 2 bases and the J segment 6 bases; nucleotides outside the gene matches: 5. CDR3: CASSLQGARDGYTF. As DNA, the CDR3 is TGTGCCAGCAGTTTACAGGGGGCGCGCGATGGCTACACCTTC.

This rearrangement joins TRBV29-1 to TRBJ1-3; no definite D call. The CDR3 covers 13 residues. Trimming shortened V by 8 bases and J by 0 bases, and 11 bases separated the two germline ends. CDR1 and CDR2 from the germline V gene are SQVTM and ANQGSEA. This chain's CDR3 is CSSSGDSGNTIYF. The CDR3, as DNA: TGCAGCTCCTCGGGAGACTCTGGAAACACCATATATTTT.

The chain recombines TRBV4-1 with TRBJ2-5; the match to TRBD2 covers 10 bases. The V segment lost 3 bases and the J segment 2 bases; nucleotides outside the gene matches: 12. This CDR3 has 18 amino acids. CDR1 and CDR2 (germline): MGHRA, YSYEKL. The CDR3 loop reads CASSQGAIAGGRQETQYF. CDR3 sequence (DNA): TGCGCCAGCAGCCAGGGGGCTATAGCGGGGGGTCGTCAAGAGACCCAGTACTTC.